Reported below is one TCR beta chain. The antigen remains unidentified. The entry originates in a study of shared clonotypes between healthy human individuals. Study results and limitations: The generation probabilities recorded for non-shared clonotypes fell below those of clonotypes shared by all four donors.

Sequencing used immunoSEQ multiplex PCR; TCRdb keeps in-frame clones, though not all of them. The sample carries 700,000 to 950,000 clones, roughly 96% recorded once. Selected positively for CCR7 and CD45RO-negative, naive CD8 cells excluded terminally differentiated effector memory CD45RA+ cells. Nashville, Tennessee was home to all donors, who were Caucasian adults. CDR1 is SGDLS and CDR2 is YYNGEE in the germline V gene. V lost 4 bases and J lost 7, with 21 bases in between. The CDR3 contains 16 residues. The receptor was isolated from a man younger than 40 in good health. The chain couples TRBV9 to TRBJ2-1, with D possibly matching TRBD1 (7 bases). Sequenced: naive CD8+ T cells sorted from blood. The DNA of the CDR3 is TGTGCCAGCAGCCCAGGGGGGTCTAGTACCCTGAATGAGCAGTTCTTC. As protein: CASSPGGSSTLNEQFF.